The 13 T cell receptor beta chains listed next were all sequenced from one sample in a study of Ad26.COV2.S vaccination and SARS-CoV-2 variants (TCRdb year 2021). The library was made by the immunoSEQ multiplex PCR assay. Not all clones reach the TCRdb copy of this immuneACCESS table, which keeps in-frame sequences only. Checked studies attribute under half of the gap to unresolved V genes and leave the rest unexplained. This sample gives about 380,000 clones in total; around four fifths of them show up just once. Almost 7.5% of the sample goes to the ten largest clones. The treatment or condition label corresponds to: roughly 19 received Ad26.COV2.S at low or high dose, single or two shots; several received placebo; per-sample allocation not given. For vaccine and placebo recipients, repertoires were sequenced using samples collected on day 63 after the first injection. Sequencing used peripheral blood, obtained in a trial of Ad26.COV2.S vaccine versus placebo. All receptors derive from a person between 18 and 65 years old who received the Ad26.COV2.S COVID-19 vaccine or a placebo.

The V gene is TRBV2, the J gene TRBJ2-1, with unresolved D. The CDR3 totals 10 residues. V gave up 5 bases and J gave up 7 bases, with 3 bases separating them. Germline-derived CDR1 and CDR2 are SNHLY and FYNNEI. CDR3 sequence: CASSLNEQFF. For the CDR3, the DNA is TGTGCCAGCAGTCTAAATGAGCAGTTCTTC. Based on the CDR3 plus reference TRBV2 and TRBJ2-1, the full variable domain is EPEVTQTPSHQVTQMGQEVILRCVPISNHLYFYWYRQILGQKVEFLVSFYNNEISEKSEIFDDQFSVERPDGSNFTLKIRSTKLEDSAMYFCASSLNEQFFGPGTRLTVL.

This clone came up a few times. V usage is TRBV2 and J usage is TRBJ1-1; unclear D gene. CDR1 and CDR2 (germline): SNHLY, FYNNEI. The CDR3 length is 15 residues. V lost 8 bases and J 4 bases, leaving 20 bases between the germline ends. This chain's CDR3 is CASPLTGGGGTEAFF. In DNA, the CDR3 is TGTGCCAGCCCCCTAACGGGAGGCGGAGGCACTGAAGCTTTCTTT.

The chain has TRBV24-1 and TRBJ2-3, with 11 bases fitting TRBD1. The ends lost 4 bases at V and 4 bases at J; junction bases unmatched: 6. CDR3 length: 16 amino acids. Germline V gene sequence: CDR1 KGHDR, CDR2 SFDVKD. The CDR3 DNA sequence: TGTGCCACCAGTGAACCCGGACAGGGGGCGTCAGATACGCAGTATTTT. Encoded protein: CATSEPGQGASDTQYF.

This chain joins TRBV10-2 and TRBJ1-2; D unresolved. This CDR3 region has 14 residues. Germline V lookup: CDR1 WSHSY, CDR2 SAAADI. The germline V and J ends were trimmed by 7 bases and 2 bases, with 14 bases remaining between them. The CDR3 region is CASTKRNFNYGYTF. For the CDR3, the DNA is TGCGCCAGCACTAAGCGCAACTTCAACTATGGCTACACCTTC.

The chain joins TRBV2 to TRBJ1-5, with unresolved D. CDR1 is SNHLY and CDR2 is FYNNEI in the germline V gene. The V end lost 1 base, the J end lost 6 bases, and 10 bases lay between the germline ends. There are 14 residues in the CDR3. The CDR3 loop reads CASSEVFSGQPQHF. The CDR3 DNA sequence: TGTGCCAGCAGTGAAGTCTTCAGCGGTCAGCCCCAGCATTTT. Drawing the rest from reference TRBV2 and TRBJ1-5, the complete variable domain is EPEVTQTPSHQVTQMGQEVILRCVPISNHLYFYWYRQILGQKVEFLVSFYNNEISEKSEIFDDQFSVERPDGSNFTLKIRSTKLEDSAMYFCASSEVFSGQPQHFGDGTRLSIL.

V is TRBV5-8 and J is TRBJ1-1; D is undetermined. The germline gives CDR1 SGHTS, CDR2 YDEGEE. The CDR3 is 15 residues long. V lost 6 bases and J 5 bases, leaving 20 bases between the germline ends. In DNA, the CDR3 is TGTGCCAGCACCAAAAGGTACGGCCAAGAAACTGAAGCTTTCTTT. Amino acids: CASTKRYGQETEAFF.

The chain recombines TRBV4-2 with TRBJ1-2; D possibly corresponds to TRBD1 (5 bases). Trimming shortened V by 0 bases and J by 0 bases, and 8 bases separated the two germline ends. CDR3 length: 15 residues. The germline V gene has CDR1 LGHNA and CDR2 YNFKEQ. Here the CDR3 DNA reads TGTGCCAGCAGCCAAGACTCAGGGCCTAACTATGGCTACACCTTC. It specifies CASSQDSGPNYGYTF.

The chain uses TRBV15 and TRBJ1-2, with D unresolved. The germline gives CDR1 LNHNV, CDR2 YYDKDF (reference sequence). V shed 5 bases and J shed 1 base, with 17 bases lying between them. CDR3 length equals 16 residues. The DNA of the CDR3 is TGTGCCACCAGCGGCGGGTCTTCCTGGGGTAACTATGGCTACACCTTC. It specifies CATSGGSSWGNYGYTF. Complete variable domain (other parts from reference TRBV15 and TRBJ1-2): DAMVIQNPRYQVTQFGKPVTLSCSQTLNHNVMYWYQQKSSQAPKLLFHYYDKDFNNEADTPDNFQSRRPNTSFCFLDIRSPGLGDTAMYLCATSGGSSWGNYGYTFGSGTRLTVV.

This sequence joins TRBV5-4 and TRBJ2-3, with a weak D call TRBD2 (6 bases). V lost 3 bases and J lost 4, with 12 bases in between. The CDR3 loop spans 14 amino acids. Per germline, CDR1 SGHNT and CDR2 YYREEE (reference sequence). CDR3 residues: CASSWGVGADTQYF. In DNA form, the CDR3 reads TGTGCCAGCAGCTGGGGGGTCGGTGCAGATACGCAGTATTTT. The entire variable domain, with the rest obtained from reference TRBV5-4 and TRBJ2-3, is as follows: ETGVTQSPTHLIKTRGQQVTLRCSSQSGHNTVSWYQQALGQGPQFIFQYYREEENGRGNFPPRFSGLQFPNYSSELNVNALELDDSALYLCASSWGVGADTQYFGPGTRLTVL.

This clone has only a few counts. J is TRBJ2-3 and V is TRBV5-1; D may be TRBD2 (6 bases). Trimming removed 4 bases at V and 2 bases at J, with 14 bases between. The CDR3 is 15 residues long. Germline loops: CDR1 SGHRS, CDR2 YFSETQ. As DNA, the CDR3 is TGCGCCAGCAGCAGTGTCCGGGGGTCCACAGATACGCAGTATTTT. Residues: CASSSVRGSTDTQYF.

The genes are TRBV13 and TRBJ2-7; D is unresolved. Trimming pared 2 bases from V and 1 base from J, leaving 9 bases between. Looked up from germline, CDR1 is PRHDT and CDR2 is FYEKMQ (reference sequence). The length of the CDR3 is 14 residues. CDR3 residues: CASSLLQLSYEQYF. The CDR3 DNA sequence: TGTGCCAGCAGCTTACTGCAACTTTCCTACGAGCAGTACTTC.

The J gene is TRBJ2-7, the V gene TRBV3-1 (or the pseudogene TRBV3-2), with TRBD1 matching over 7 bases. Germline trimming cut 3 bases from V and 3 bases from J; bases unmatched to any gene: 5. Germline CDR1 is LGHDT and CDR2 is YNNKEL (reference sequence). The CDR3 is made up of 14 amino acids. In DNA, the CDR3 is TGTGCCAGCAGCCAGGGGGACAGACTCTACGAGCAGTACTTC. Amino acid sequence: CASSQGDRLYEQYF.

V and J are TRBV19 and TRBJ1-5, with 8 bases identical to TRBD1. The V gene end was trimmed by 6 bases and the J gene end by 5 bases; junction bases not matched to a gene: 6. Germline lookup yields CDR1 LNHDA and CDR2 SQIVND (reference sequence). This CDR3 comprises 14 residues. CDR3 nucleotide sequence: TGTGCCAGTAGCTCCTCAGGGGGCTATCAGCCCCAGCATTTT. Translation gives CASSSSGGYQPQHF.